Presented here are 25 T cell receptor beta chains from one specimen sequenced in a study of blood T cells in healthy people across ages. For the second PCR, which ran for about 6 to 11 cycles, a sample-barcoded 5' primer and a J-beta primer mix were used. TCRdb re-derived calls from the 5' RACE reads in MiXCR, one entry per CDR3 protein. The repertoire holds around 2 million distinct CDR3 sequences, with approximately 39% as singletons. Material: blood. The receptors were sampled from a human donor in good health.

V usage is TRBV28 and J usage is TRBJ1-2; TRBD1 agrees at 8 bases. V shed 2 bases, J shed 7 bases, and the junction held 3 bases outside the gene matches. Germline CDR1 reads MDHEN; CDR2 reads SYDVKM. This CDR3 is built from 13 residues. Here the CDR3 reads CASSLPTGAGYTF. CDR3 bases: TGTGCCAGCAGTTTACCGACAGGGGCTGGCTACACCTTC.

The V call is TRBV7-2, the J call TRBJ2-5; no clear D gene. Germline V gives CDR1 SGHTA, CDR2 FQGNSA. V gave up 4 bases and J gave up 5 bases, with 14 bases separating them. This CDR3 is 14 amino acids long. The CDR3 nucleotides are TGTGCCAGCAGCTCCCCCGGTTATTGGGAGACCCAGTACTTC. It yields the protein CASSSPGYWETQYF.

This clonotype has more than one count but fewer than ten. The chain links TRBV3-1 to TRBJ2-7; 8 bases are a match to TRBD1. The CDR3 sequence is 15 residues long. The germline V gene encodes CDR1 LGHDT and CDR2 YNNKEL (reference sequence). The junction had 10 bases not matched to a gene; V was cut back by 4 bases and J by 5 bases. As DNA, the CDR3 is TGTGCCAGCAGCCGTGGACAGGGAGGTATCCACGAGCAGTACTTC. Residues: CASSRGQGGIHEQYF.

A few counts support this clonotype. At one end, the junction sequence differs from germline, possibly due to a read error. The chain joins TRBV2 to TRBJ2-5; D is tentatively TRBD1 or TRBD2 (6 bases each). The CDR3 is made up of 15 amino acids. Germline V gene lookup returns CDR1 SNHLY and CDR2 FYNNEI. This CDR3 reads CACSDIGGRQETQYF. The CDR3 DNA reads as TGTGCCTGCAGTGACATAGGGGGGCGGCAAGAGACCCAGTACTTC. Complete variable domain (other parts from reference TRBV2 and TRBJ2-5): EPEVTQTPSHQVTQMGQEVILRCVPISNHLYFYWYRQILGQKVEFLVSFYNNEISEKSEIFDDQFSVERPDGSNFTLKIRSTKLEDSAMYFCACSDIGGRQETQYFGPGTRLLVL.

This chain joins TRBV18 and TRBJ2-1, with unresolved D. CDR1 and CDR2 (germline): KGHSH, LQKENI. The germline V and J ends were trimmed by 1 base and 9 bases, with 7 bases remaining between them. The CDR3 consists of 12 residues. Here the CDR3 DNA reads TGTGCCAGCTCACCACGAAGGGTTGAGCAGTTCTTC. Translating it yields CASSPRRVEQFF.

This clonotype was counted only a few times. The chain is built from TRBV11-2 and TRBJ2-4; 7 positions agree with TRBD2. The end of the DNA aligns better with TRBJ2-5, so the J call may be wrong. From germline, CDR1 is SGHAT and CDR2 FQNNGV. The CDR3 consists of 16 residues. CDR3 bases: TGTGCCAGCAGCTTAGATGCGGGACTACAACAAGAGACCCAGTACTTC. Translated, it gives CASSLDAGLQQETQYF.

This clonotype was seen repeatedly, ten times or more. V usage is TRBV6-1 and J usage is TRBJ2-7; unclear D gene. The V gene's germline CDR1 is MNHNS and CDR2 SASEGT. This CDR3 contains 15 residues. Between the trimmed V and J ends, which lost 3 bases and 0 bases, there was a span of 12 bases. The CDR3 nucleotides read TGTGCCAGCAGTGACGGGTTGGTGAGCTCCTACGAGCAGTACTTC. This encodes CASSDGLVSSYEQYF.

This clonotype showed up just a few times. V is TRBV7-9 and J is TRBJ2-3; 7 bases are shared with TRBD1. The V gene's germline CDR1 is SEHNR and CDR2 FQNEAQ (reference sequence). The CDR3 is 15 amino acids. V gave up 5 bases and J gave up 8 bases; unmatched junction bases: 13. As DNA, the CDR3 is TGTGCCAGCAGCGTGGGGACAGCCGAGATGGGTACGCAGTATTTT. Translation: CASSVGTAEMGTQYF.

This clonotype came up a few times. The chain carries TRBV7-2 and TRBJ2-3; weak D call: TRBD1 (6 bases). Germline V gives CDR1 SGHTA, CDR2 FQGNSA. Trimming shortened V by 5 bases and J by 10 bases, and 13 bases separated the two germline ends. This CDR3 contains 12 residues. CDR3 protein: CASSPTGFPQYF. CDR3 DNA: TGTGCCAGCAGCCCGACAGGTTTCCCGCAGTATTTT.

For this clonotype: At one boundary the junction diverges from the germline segment, which might be a read error. The chain carries TRBV20-1 and TRBJ1-1; TRBD1 might be the D (5 bases). The CDR3 sequence is 13 residues long. The germline CDR1 and CDR2 sequences are DFQATT and SNEGSKA (reference sequence). The CDR3 region has the DNA TGCAGTGCTAGATCTGGGGGGGGAACTGAAACTTTCTTT. Amino acid sequence: CSARSGGGTETFF.

V is TRBV5-5 and J is TRBJ2-5, with D perhaps TRBD2 (6 bases). The CDR3 is 14 amino acids. CDR1 SGHKS and CDR2 YYEKEE come from the germline V gene (reference sequence). Trimming shortened V by 1 base and J by 9 bases, and 16 bases separated the two germline ends. The CDR3, as DNA: TGTGCCAGCAGCTTGTCCGGGGGTAGGAATGCCCAGTACTTC. Amino acid sequence: CASSLSGGRNAQYF.

To note about this clonotype: The germline gene is not matched at one end of the junction; a read error may be the cause. The chain links TRBV20-1 to TRBJ1-4; unclear D gene. This CDR3 is 15 amino acids long. Germline V gene data show CDR1 as DFQATT and CDR2 as SNEGSKA (reference sequence). In DNA form, the CDR3 reads TGCAGTGCTAGAAAGCTCCGGTATGTAGGTTTAAAACGGTTTTTT. This codes for CSARKLRYVGLKRFF.

This clonotype turned up a few times. The V and J genes are TRBV24-1 and TRBJ1-1; 7 bases are a match to TRBD1. This CDR3 is built from 13 residues. Germline V gene lookup returns CDR1 KGHDR and CDR2 SFDVKD. The V segment lost 9 bases and the J segment 5 bases; nucleotides outside the gene matches: 8. CDR3 loop: CATGQTGRTEAFF. The CDR3 DNA follows: TGTGCCACCGGACAGACAGGGAGGACTGAAGCTTTCTTT.

The V call is TRBV5-1, the J call TRBJ2-1; D may match TRBD1 or TRBD2 (7 bases each). The V end lost 4 bases, the J end lost 6 bases, and 17 bases lay between the germline ends. Germline V lookup: CDR1 SGHRS, CDR2 YFSETQ. The CDR3 contains 15 residues. CDR3 residues: CASSLRQGGFNEQFF. DNA for the CDR3: TGCGCCAGCAGCCTCAGACAGGGAGGGTTCAATGAGCAGTTCTTC.

This clonotype has more than one count but fewer than ten. V and J are TRBV12-3 or TRBV12-4 and TRBJ2-5, with D uncertain. V shed 6 bases and J shed 5 bases, with 10 bases lying between them. CDR3 length: 12 amino acids. This CDR3 reads CASSPNMETQYF. The CDR3 DNA reads TGTGCCAGCAGCCCTAACATGGAGACCCAGTACTTC.

This clonotype was found a few times. This rearrangement joins TRBV28 to TRBJ1-2; no clear D. Germline loops: CDR1 MDHEN, CDR2 SYDVKM. Deletions cut 6 bases from V and 3 bases from J, with 17 bases between. The CDR3 contains 15 residues. The CDR3 coding sequence is TGTGCCAGCAGCCGAGCCCCCTGGGAGGACTATGGCTACACCTTC. Its protein product is CASSRAPWEDYGYTF.

This clonotype was seen only a few times. J is TRBJ1-2 and V is TRBV12-3 or TRBV12-4, with D possibly being TRBD1 (5 bases). The CDR3 has 12 amino acids. V shed 3 bases and J shed 8 bases, with 10 bases lying between them. CDR3 nucleotide sequence: TGTGCCAGCAGTTTCACAGGAGGCGGCTACACCTTC. Its protein is CASSFTGGGYTF.

This chain links TRBV4-2 with TRBJ2-5, with D unresolved. This CDR3 region has 15 residues. The ends were cut back, 0 bases at V and 5 bases at J, with 13 bases in the middle. CDR1 is LGHNA, CDR2 YNFKEQ, per germline. This CDR3 reads CASSQDYRLSETQYF. CDR3 in DNA: TGTGCCAGCAGCCAAGATTATCGTTTATCGGAGACCCAGTACTTC.

This chain joins TRBV14 and TRBJ1-1; no reliable D call. The V end was cut by 0 bases, the J end by 2 bases, with 7 bases between. The CDR3 loop spans 14 amino acids. In germline, CDR1 is SGHDN, CDR2 FVKESK. CDR3 residues: CASSQERFNTEAFF. The CDR3 coding sequence is TGTGCCAGCAGCCAAGAGCGATTTAACACTGAAGCTTTCTTT.

The chain has TRBV5-1 and TRBJ2-6; D ambiguous. CDR1 and CDR2 (germline): SGHRS, YFSETQ. Between the trimmed V and J ends, which lost 0 bases and 1 base, there was a span of 8 bases. The CDR3 length is 16 residues. CDR3 in DNA: TGCGCCAGCAGCTTGGGGGAAAGGTCTGGGGCCAACGTCCTGACTTTC. Translated: CASSLGERSGANVLTF.

The chain links TRBV15 to TRBJ2-1; D remains unclear. The CDR3 has 14 amino acids. Germline CDR1 reads LNHNV; CDR2 reads YYDKDF (reference sequence). The ends were cut back, 1 base at V and 4 bases at J, with 8 bases in the middle. CDR3 loop: CATSRVGLYNEQFF. The CDR3 nucleotides read TGTGCCACCAGCAGAGTCGGTCTTTACAATGAGCAGTTCTTC.

This clonotype was found once. The chain employs TRBV7-2 and TRBJ2-4, with TRBD2 as a possible D gene (7 bases). The J call could be wrong; TRBJ2-7 is a better fit for the DNA end. Germline V gene data show CDR1 as SGHTA and CDR2 as FQGNSA. The CDR3 contains 15 residues. The CDR3 DNA is TGTGCCAGCAGCCCGTTGGGGGGGCCGGGCTACGAGCAGTACTTC. Residues: CASSPLGGPGYEQYF.

This clonotype was detected a few times. The gene calls are TRBV19 and TRBJ2-1, with 9 bases lining up with TRBD2. Germline assignment: CDR1 LNHDA and CDR2 SQIVND (reference sequence). The CDR3 is 16 residues long. V lost 6 bases and J lost 2; bases outside the gene matches: 8. CDR3 DNA: TGTGCCAGTAGCATCCTTAGCGGGGGAGCCTACAATGAGCAGTTCTTC. Its protein is CASSILSGGAYNEQFF.

This clonotype was observed a handful of times. The CDR3 reads CASSADYSGQYF. Written as DNA, the CDR3 is TGTGCCAGCAGCGCCGATTACTCGGGGCAGTACTTC. The chain is built from TRBV7-8 and TRBJ2-7; D gene ambiguous. Germline CDR1 is SGHVS and CDR2 is FQNEAQ. CDR3 length equals 12 residues. The V gene lost 5 bases and the J gene lost 9 bases, with 14 bases spanning the gap.

The V and J genes are TRBV12-3 or TRBV12-4 and TRBJ1-1, with D possibly matching TRBD1 (5 bases). V lost 6 bases to trimming and J lost 6 bases, with 17 bases between them. The CDR3 covers 14 residues. CDR3 protein: CASRLHSLGAEAFF. The CDR3 nucleotides read TGTGCCAGCAGGCTACATTCTCTGGGGGCTGAAGCTTTCTTT.